This TCR beta chain comes out of a study of cytomegalovirus exposure and HLA in healthy donors. The overall study: Previous work identified roughly 110 million unique TCR beta sequences from about 179 million T cells.

Both 60 Vbeta primers and 13 Jbeta primers went into the PCR. Repertoires were generated with immunoSEQ multiplex PCR, while TCRdb's copy carries only in-frame clones and drops some. The table gives 200,000 or so clones; the top ten clones make up more than 0.95% of it. CDR1 and CDR2 (germline): MDHEN, SYDVKM. This CDR3 is 14 amino acids long. V was pared by 6 bases and J by 5 bases, with 6 bases of the junction left unmatched. Each donor's status was that of a healthy bone marrow donor. The specimen sequenced was PBMCs. The receptor's source is a girl aged 2-10 years in good health and CMV-seropositive. The V call is TRBV28, the J call TRBJ2-7, with 11 bases that match TRBD1. The CDR3 DNA sequence: TGTGCCAGCAGCCCCGGGACAGGGGGTAACGAGCAGTACTTC. It yields the protein CASSPGTGGNEQYF.